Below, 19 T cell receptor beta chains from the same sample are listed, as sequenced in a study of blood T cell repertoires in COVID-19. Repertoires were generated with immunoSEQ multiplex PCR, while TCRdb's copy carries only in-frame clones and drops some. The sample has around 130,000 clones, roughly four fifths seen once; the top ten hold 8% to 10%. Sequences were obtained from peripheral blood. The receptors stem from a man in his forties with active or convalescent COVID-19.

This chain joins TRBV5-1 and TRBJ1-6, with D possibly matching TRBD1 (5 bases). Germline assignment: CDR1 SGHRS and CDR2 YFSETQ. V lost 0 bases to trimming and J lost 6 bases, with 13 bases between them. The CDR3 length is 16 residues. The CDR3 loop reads CASSLDQGGSNSPLHF. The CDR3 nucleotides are TGCGCCAGCAGCTTGGATCAGGGAGGTAGTAATTCACCCCTCCACTTT.

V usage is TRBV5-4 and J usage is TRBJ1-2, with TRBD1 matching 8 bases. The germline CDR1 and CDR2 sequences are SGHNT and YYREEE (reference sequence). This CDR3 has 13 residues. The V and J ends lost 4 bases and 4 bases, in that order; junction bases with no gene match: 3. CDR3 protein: CASSVGTGYGYTF. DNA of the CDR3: TGTGCCAGCAGCGTAGGGACAGGCTATGGCTACACCTTC.

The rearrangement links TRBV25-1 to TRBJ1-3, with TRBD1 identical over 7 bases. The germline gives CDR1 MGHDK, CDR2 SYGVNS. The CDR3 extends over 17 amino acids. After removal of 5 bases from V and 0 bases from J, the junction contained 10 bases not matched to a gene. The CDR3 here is CASSSTDRIYSGNTIYF. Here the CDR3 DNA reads TGTGCCAGCAGTTCGACGGACAGGATTTACTCTGGAAACACCATATATTTT.

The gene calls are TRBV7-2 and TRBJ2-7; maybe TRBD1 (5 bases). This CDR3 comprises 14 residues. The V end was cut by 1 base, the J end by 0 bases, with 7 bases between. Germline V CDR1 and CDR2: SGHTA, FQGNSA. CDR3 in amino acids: CASSLVTASYEQYF. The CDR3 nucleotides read TGTGCCAGCAGCTTAGTGACAGCCTCCTACGAGCAGTACTTC.

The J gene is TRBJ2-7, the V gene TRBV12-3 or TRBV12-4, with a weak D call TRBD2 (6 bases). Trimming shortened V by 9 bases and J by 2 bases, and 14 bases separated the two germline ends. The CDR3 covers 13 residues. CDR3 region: CASGAGNPYEQYF. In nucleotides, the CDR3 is TGTGCCAGTGGTGCGGGAAACCCCTACGAGCAGTACTTC.

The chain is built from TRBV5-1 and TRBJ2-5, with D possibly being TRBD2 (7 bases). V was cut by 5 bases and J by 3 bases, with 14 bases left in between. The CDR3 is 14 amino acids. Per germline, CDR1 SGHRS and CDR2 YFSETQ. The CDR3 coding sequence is TGCGCCAGCAGTGGGGGGGGCTCCAAAGAGACCCAGTACTTC. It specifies CASSGGGSKETQYF.

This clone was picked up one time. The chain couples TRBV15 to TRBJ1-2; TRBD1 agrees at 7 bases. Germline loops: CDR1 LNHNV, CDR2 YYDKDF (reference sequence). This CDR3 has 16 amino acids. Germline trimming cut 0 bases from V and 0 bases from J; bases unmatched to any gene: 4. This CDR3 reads CATSREGQATNYGYTF. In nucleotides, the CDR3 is TGTGCCACCAGCAGAGAAGGACAGGCGACTAACTATGGCTACACCTTC. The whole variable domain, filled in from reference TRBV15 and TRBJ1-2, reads DAMVIQNPRYQVTQFGKPVTLSCSQTLNHNVMYWYQQKSSQAPKLLFHYYDKDFNNEADTPDNFQSRRPNTSFCFLDIRSPGLGDTAMYLCATSREGQATNYGYTFGSGTRLTVV.

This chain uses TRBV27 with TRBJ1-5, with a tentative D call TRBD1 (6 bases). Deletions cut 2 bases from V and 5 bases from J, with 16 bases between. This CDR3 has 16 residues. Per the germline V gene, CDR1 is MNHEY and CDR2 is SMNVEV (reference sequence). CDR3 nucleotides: TGTGCCAGCAGTTTACAGGGGATGATCGGCCATCAGCCCCAGCATTTT. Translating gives CASSLQGMIGHQPQHF.

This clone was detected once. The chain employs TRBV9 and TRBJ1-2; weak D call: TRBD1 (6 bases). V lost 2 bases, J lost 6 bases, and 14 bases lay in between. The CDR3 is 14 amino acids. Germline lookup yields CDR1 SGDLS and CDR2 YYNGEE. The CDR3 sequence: CASSVSQGQNGYTF. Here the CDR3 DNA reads TGTGCCAGCAGCGTCTCCCAGGGGCAGAATGGCTACACCTTC.

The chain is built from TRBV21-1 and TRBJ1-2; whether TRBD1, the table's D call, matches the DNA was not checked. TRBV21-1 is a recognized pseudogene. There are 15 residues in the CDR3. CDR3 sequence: CASSKENRSGDGYTF. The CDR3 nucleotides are TGTGCCAGCAGCAAAGAAAACAGGTCAGGGGATGGCTACACCTTC.

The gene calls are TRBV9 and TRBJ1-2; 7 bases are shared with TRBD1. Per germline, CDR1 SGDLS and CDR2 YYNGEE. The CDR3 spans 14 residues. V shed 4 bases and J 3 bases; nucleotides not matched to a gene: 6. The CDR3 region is CASSPSGGHYGYTF. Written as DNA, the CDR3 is TGTGCCAGCAGCCCATCAGGGGGGCACTATGGCTACACCTTC.

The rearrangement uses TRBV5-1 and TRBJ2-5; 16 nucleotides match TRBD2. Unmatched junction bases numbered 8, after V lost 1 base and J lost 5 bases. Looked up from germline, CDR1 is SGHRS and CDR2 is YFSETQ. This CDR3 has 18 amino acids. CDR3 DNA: TGCGCCAGCAGCTTGAGGCCGGGGACTAGCGGGGGGGCGGAGACCCAGTACTTC. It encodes CASSLRPGTSGGAETQYF.

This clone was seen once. The CDR3 nucleotides read TGTGCCAGCAGCGTAGGAGGGGGCGGTAATTCACCCCTCCACTTT. Protein product: CASSVGGGGNSPLHF. The rearrangement links TRBV9 to TRBJ1-6, with 7 bases that match TRBD1. The length of the CDR3 is 15 residues. Germline values: CDR1 SGDLS, CDR2 YYNGEE. The V segment lost 0 bases and the J segment 6 bases; nucleotides outside the gene matches: 3.

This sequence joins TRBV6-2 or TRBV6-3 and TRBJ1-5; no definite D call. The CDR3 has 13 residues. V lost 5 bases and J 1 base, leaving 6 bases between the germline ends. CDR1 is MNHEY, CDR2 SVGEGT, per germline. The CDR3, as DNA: TGTGCCAGCAGTCCCCAAAGCAATCAGCCCCAGCATTTT. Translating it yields CASSPQSNQPQHF.

In DNA, the CDR3 is TGTGCCACCAGCAGATCCCGGGGACAGGGGGTCTACGAGCAGTACTTC. Amino acid sequence: CATSRSRGQGVYEQYF. V gene TRBV15 combines with J gene TRBJ2-7, with 11 bases that match TRBD1. V was pared by 2 bases and J by 3 bases, with 6 bases of the junction left unmatched. The CDR3 extends over 16 amino acids. Germline CDR1 reads LNHNV; CDR2 reads YYDKDF (reference sequence).

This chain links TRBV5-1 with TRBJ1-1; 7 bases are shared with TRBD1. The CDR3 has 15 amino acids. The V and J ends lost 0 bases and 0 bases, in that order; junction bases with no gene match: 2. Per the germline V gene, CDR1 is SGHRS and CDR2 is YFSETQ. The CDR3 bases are TGCGCCAGCAGCTTGGGAGGGGGCATGAACACTGAAGCTTTCTTT. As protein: CASSLGGGMNTEAFF. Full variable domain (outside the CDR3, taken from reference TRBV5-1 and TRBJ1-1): KAGVTQTPRYLIKTRGQQVTLSCSPISGHRSVSWYQQTPGQGLQFLFEYFSETQRNKGNFPGRFSGRQFSNSRSEMNVSTLELGDSALYLCASSLGGGMNTEAFFGQGTRLTVV.

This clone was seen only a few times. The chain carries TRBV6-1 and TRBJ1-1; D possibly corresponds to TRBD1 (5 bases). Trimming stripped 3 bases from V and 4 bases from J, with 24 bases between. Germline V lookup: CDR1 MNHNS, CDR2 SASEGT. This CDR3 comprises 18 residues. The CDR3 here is CASSEYPLRQTSGTEAFF. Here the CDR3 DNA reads TGTGCCAGCAGTGAGTACCCCCTAAGACAGACAAGTGGCACTGAAGCTTTCTTT.

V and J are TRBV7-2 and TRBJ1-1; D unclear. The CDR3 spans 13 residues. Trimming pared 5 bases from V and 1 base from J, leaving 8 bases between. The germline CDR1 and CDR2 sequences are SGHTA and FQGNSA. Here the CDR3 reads CASSAHRNTEAFF. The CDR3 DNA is TGTGCCAGCAGCGCTCACAGGAACACTGAAGCTTTCTTT.

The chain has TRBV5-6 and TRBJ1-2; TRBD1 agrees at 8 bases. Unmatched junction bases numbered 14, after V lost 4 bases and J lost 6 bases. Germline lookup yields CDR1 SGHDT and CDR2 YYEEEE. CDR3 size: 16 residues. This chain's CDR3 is CASSQYQAGGANGYTF. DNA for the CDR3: TGTGCCAGCAGCCAATACCAGGCAGGGGGCGCGAATGGCTACACCTTC.